The rows below give T cell receptor beta chains drawn from one sample of a study of control samples from healthy donors and cancer patients. Assay used: immunoSEQ multiplex PCR; TCRdb lists only in-frame clones, some missing. Here the sample spans 150,000 to 200,000 clones, around 96% being singletons. Source material: blood. These TCRs come from a woman aged 40 to 49 in good health. The CDR3 runs from the conserved cysteine through the conserved F or W. D genes are given only for firm matches. The size field is filled for only some rows; it gives once, few, many or a size class.

d_gene: NA; abundance: NA; j_gene: TRBJ2-1; len: 17; v_gene: TRBV9; CDR3aa: CASSFHAGTGSYNEQFF; CDR3nt: TGTGCCAGCAGCTTCCACGCCGGGACTGGCTCCTACAATGAGCAGTTCTTC
d_gene: TRBD1; abundance: NA; j_gene: TRBJ2-1; len: 13; v_gene: TRBV7-2; CDR3aa: CASSSTGPNEQFF; CDR3nt: TGTGCCAGCAGCTCGACAGGGCCAAATGAGCAGTTCTTC
d_gene: TRBD1; abundance: NA; j_gene: TRBJ2-7; len: 14; v_gene: TRBV6-5; CDR3aa: CAITAWDRGYEQYF; CDR3nt: TGTGCCATTACCGCATGGGACAGGGGTTACGAGCAGTACTTC
d_gene: TRBD1; abundance: NA; j_gene: TRBJ1-1; len: 16; v_gene: TRBV19; CDR3aa: CASSILKGQGKTEAFF; CDR3nt: TGTGCCAGTAGTATCCTCAAGGGACAGGGGAAGACTGAAGCTTTCTTT
d_gene: NA; abundance: NA; j_gene: TRBJ2-1; len: 14; v_gene: TRBV29-1; CDR3aa: CSVEVGTGENEQFF; CDR3nt: TGCAGCGTTGAGGTAGGGACGGGCGAAAATGAGCAGTTCTTC
d_gene: NA; abundance: NA; j_gene: TRBJ2-5; len: 13; v_gene: TRBV30; CDR3aa: CACRKGGGETQYF; CDR3nt: TGTGCCTGCCGTAAGGGGGGGGGAGAGACCCAGTACTTC
d_gene: NA; abundance: NA; j_gene: TRBJ2-3; len: 12; v_gene: TRBV27; CDR3aa: CASSRGTDTQYF; CDR3nt: TGTGCCAGCAGCCGGGGCACAGATACGCAGTATTTT
d_gene: NA; abundance: NA; j_gene: TRBJ2-3; len: 16; v_gene: TRBV25-1; CDR3aa: CASSERDNSRTDTQYF; CDR3nt: TGTGCCAGCAGTGAAAGGGACAACAGTAGGACAGATACGCAGTATTTT
d_gene: TRBD1; abundance: NA; j_gene: TRBJ1-1; len: 15; v_gene: TRBV7-2; CDR3aa: CASSLRTGGTSEAFF; CDR3nt: TGTGCCAGCAGCCTTCGGACAGGCGGAACGTCTGAAGCTTTCTTT
d_gene: TRBD2; abundance: NA; j_gene: TRBJ2-1; len: 14; v_gene: TRBV30; CDR3aa: CAWSVQTSGSRQFF; CDR3nt: TGTGCCTGGAGTGTACAGACTAGCGGGAGTCGGCAGTTCTTC
d_gene: NA; abundance: NA; j_gene: TRBJ2-2; len: 14; v_gene: TRBV6-6; CDR3aa: CASSRDLGTGELFF; CDR3nt: TGTGCCAGCAGTCGGGACCTGGGGACCGGGGAGCTGTTTTTT
d_gene: TRBD2; abundance: NA; j_gene: TRBJ2-7; len: 15; v_gene: TRBV7-2; CDR3aa: CASSLTGTSGYEQYF; CDR3nt: TGTGCCAGCAGCCTCACCGGGACTAGCGGCTACGAGCAGTACTTC
d_gene: TRBD1; abundance: NA; j_gene: TRBJ1-2; len: 14; v_gene: TRBV4-3; CDR3aa: CASSQVNRGHGYTF; CDR3nt: TGCGCCAGCAGCCAAGTGAACAGGGGGCACGGCTACACCTTC
d_gene: NA; abundance: NA; j_gene: TRBJ2-7; len: 12; v_gene: TRBV18; CDR3aa: CASSLNRVEQYF; CDR3nt: TGTGCCAGCTCACTCAACAGGGTCGAGCAGTACTTC
d_gene: NA; abundance: NA; j_gene: TRBJ1-2; len: 14; v_gene: TRBV6-2/TRBV6-3; CDR3aa: CASSYSGGGYGYTF; CDR3nt: TGTGCCAGCAGTTACTCCGGGGGCGGTTATGGCTACACCTTC
d_gene: NA; abundance: NA; j_gene: TRBJ1-2; len: 15; v_gene: TRBV7-2; CDR3aa: CASSPRLGREGGYTF; CDR3nt: TGTGCCAGCAGCCCCCGCCTGGGCAGGGAAGGTGGCTACACCTTC
d_gene: NA; abundance: NA; j_gene: TRBJ1-2; len: 15; v_gene: TRBV9; CDR3aa: CASSARTHPGYGYTF; CDR3nt: TGTGCCAGCAGCGCCCGGACCCATCCCGGGTATGGCTACACCTTC
d_gene: NA; abundance: NA; j_gene: TRBJ1-5; len: 15; v_gene: TRBV19; CDR3aa: CASSILGLFNQPQHF; CDR3nt: TGTGCCAGTAGTATACTGGGGCTTTTCAATCAGCCCCAGCATTTT
d_gene: NA; abundance: NA; j_gene: TRBJ1-2; len: 15; v_gene: TRBV25-1; CDR3aa: CASSDPAGQDYGYTF; CDR3nt: TGTGCCAGCAGTGACCCTGCGGGGCAGGACTATGGCTACACCTTC
d_gene: NA; abundance: NA; j_gene: TRBJ2-3; len: 15; v_gene: TRBV29-1; CDR3aa: CSVERKTRRTDTQYF; CDR3nt: TGCAGCGTTGAACGAAAGACCCGACGAACAGATACGCAGTATTTT
d_gene: TRBD1; abundance: NA; j_gene: TRBJ1-2; len: 15; v_gene: TRBV2; CDR3aa: CASLAGTASNYGYTF; CDR3nt: TGTGCCAGCCTAGCCGGGACAGCCTCTAACTATGGCTACACCTTC
d_gene: NA; abundance: NA; j_gene: TRBJ2-1; len: 13; v_gene: TRBV7-9; CDR3aa: CASSRLGAGEQFF; CDR3nt: TGTGCCAGCAGCCGCCTGGGAGCGGGTGAGCAGTTCTTC
d_gene: NA; abundance: NA; j_gene: TRBJ2-1; len: 14; v_gene: TRBV4-3; CDR3aa: CASSSRDHYNEQFF; CDR3nt: TGCGCCAGCAGCTCCCGGGACCACTACAATGAGCAGTTCTTC
d_gene: TRBD1; abundance: NA; j_gene: TRBJ1-5; len: 15; v_gene: TRBV19; CDR3aa: CASRGGTGGGQPQHF; CDR3nt: TGTGCCAGCAGAGGGGGGACAGGGGGAGGACAGCCCCAGCATTTT
d_gene: NA; abundance: NA; j_gene: TRBJ2-1; len: 16; v_gene: TRBV11-2; CDR3aa: CASSSTTGPGNNEQFF; CDR3nt: TGTGCCAGCAGCTCGACGACGGGCCCTGGGAACAATGAGCAGTTCTTC
d_gene: TRBD1; abundance: NA; j_gene: TRBJ1-6; len: 13; v_gene: TRBV6-2/TRBV6-3; CDR3aa: CASSYGTASPLHF; CDR3nt: TGTGCCAGCAGTTACGGGACAGCTTCACCCCTCCACTTT
d_gene: NA; abundance: NA; j_gene: TRBJ1-5; len: 15; v_gene: TRBV19; CDR3aa: CASSRARAVSQPQHF; CDR3nt: TGTGCCAGTAGCCGTGCCAGGGCGGTCAGTCAGCCCCAGCATTTT
d_gene: NA; abundance: NA; j_gene: TRBJ1-1; len: 15; v_gene: TRBV28; CDR3aa: CASSFPFGNREGAFF; CDR3nt: TGTGCCAGCAGTTTCCCGTTTGGCAACAGGGAAGGAGCTTTCTTT
d_gene: TRBD1; abundance: NA; j_gene: TRBJ2-2; len: 12; v_gene: TRBV10-3; CDR3aa: CASTGATKELFF; CDR3nt: TGTGCCTCCACAGGGGCAACCAAGGAGCTGTTTTTT
d_gene: NA; abundance: NA; j_gene: TRBJ2-7; len: 12; v_gene: TRBV29-1; CDR3aa: CSVELGPYEQYF; CDR3nt: TGCAGCGTTGAACTCGGACCCTACGAGCAGTACTTC
d_gene: TRBD2; abundance: NA; j_gene: TRBJ2-1; len: 13; v_gene: TRBV24-1; CDR3aa: CATSDPPSGEQFF; CDR3nt: TGTGCCACCAGTGACCCACCTAGCGGGGAGCAGTTCTTC
d_gene: TRBD1; abundance: NA; j_gene: TRBJ2-3; len: 18; v_gene: TRBV3-1/TRBV3-2; CDR3aa: CASSQRTGENWGTDTQYF; CDR3nt: TGTGCCAGCAGCCAAAGGACAGGGGAAAATTGGGGCACAGATACGCAGTATTTT
d_gene: NA; abundance: NA; j_gene: TRBJ2-1; len: 17; v_gene: TRBV18; CDR3aa: CASSPPSRGRSYNEQFF; CDR3nt: TGTGCCAGCTCACCACCATCTAGGGGACGCTCCTACAATGAGCAGTTCTTC
d_gene: NA; abundance: NA; j_gene: TRBJ1-6; len: 14; v_gene: TRBV27; CDR3aa: CASSLPAADSPLHF; CDR3nt: TGTGCCAGCAGTTTACCCGCGGCGGATTCACCCCTCCACTTT
d_gene: NA; abundance: once; j_gene: TRBJ1-3; len: 12; v_gene: TRBV12-3/TRBV12-4; CDR3aa: CASGGAGNTIYF; CDR3nt: TGTGCCTCAGGAGGGGCTGGAAACACCATATATTTT
d_gene: NA; abundance: NA; j_gene: TRBJ2-2; len: 16; v_gene: TRBV5-4; CDR3aa: CASSVQGVADTGELFF; CDR3nt: TGTGCCAGCAGCGTTCAAGGCGTTGCCGACACCGGGGAGCTGTTTTTT
d_gene: TRBD1; abundance: NA; j_gene: TRBJ1-1; len: 13; v_gene: TRBV29-1; CDR3aa: CSAGDRGRTEAFF; CDR3nt: TGCAGCGCGGGGGACAGGGGTCGTACTGAAGCTTTCTTT
d_gene: TRBD1; abundance: NA; j_gene: TRBJ2-7; len: 14; v_gene: TRBV6-2/TRBV6-3; CDR3aa: CASSSRDRGRKQYF; CDR3nt: TGTGCCAGCAGTTCCCGGGACAGGGGGCGCAAGCAGTACTTC
d_gene: NA; abundance: NA; j_gene: TRBJ2-1; len: 15; v_gene: TRBV14; CDR3aa: CASSQTQVGFNEQFF; CDR3nt: TGTGCCAGCAGCCAAACTCAGGTTGGATTCAATGAGCAGTTCTTC
d_gene: NA; abundance: NA; j_gene: TRBJ1-1; len: 11; v_gene: TRBV28; CDR3aa: CASSAYTEAFF; CDR3nt: TGTGCCAGCAGCGCGTACACTGAAGCTTTCTTT
d_gene: NA; abundance: NA; j_gene: TRBJ1-1; len: 15; v_gene: TRBV7-2; CDR3aa: CASSLGSRMNTEAFF; CDR3nt: TGTGCCAGCAGCTTAGGCTCACGGATGAACACTGAAGCTTTCTTT
d_gene: TRBD1; abundance: NA; j_gene: TRBJ1-1; len: 14; v_gene: TRBV5-1; CDR3aa: CASSSTGSETEAFF; CDR3nt: TGCGCCAGCAGCTCGACAGGGTCGGAAACTGAAGCTTTCTTT
d_gene: NA; abundance: NA; j_gene: TRBJ2-7; len: 12; v_gene: TRBV20-1; CDR3aa: CSASSRSYEQYF; CDR3nt: TGCAGTGCTAGTTCCAGATCCTACGAGCAGTACTTC
d_gene: TRBD2; abundance: NA; j_gene: TRBJ2-1; len: 15; v_gene: TRBV7-3; CDR3aa: CASRLLAASYNEQFF; CDR3nt: TGTGCCAGCAGACTACTAGCGGCCTCGTACAATGAGCAGTTCTTC
d_gene: NA; abundance: NA; j_gene: TRBJ2-5; len: 15; v_gene: TRBV18; CDR3aa: CASSRVAGTQETQYF; CDR3nt: TGTGCCAGCTCACGAGTCGCCGGGACACAAGAGACCCAGTACTTC
d_gene: TRBD2; abundance: NA; j_gene: TRBJ2-7; len: 14; v_gene: TRBV24-1; CDR3aa: CATNGGAGGGEQYF; CDR3nt: TGTGCCACCAACGGGGGCGCGGGGGGAGGGGAGCAGTACTTC
d_gene: NA; abundance: NA; j_gene: TRBJ1-5; len: 13; v_gene: TRBV12-3/TRBV12-4; CDR3aa: CASSWGVNAPQHF; CDR3nt: TGTGCCAGCAGTTGGGGGGTCAATGCGCCCCAGCATTTT
d_gene: TRBD1; abundance: NA; j_gene: TRBJ1-1; len: 15; v_gene: TRBV6-5; CDR3aa: CASRPLQGAAGEAFF; CDR3nt: TGTGCCAGCAGACCATTACAGGGGGCGGCGGGGGAAGCTTTCTTT
d_gene: NA; abundance: NA; j_gene: TRBJ2-7; len: 14; v_gene: TRBV6-1; CDR3aa: CASSEGGGRDEQYF; CDR3nt: TGTGCCAGCAGTGAAGGGGGGGGCAGGGACGAGCAGTACTTC
d_gene: TRBD1; abundance: NA; j_gene: TRBJ1-2; len: 13; v_gene: TRBV30; CDR3aa: CAGTGGENYGYTF; CDR3nt: TGTGCCGGAACAGGGGGTGAAAACTATGGCTACACCTTC